The next 32 T cell receptor beta chains were all read from a single sample in a study of T cell changes during pregnancy in multiple sclerosis. Clones were read by immunoSEQ multiplex PCR, and TCRdb kept only the in-frame ones, dropping some. The data hold around 100,000 clones, with roughly nine tenths observed a single time. Sequences were derived from peripheral blood, sampled after pregnancy. These TCRs come from a female donor with multiple sclerosis, enrolled in a pregnancy study.

The chain has TRBV19 and TRBJ1-5; TRBD1 is a possible D gene (6 bases). The CDR3 sequence is 18 residues long. Trimming removed 2 bases from V and 2 bases from J, with 19 bases in between. Germline lookup yields CDR1 LNHDA and CDR2 SQIVND (reference sequence). The CDR3 is CASSIWGGQGLGNQPQHF. The DNA for the CDR3 is TGTGCCAGTAGTATATGGGGGGGCCAGGGGTTGGGCAATCAGCCCCAGCATTTT.

The rearrangement uses TRBV6-1 and TRBJ1-2; possibly TRBD1 for D (5 bases). V dropped 7 bases and J dropped 3 bases, with 15 bases sitting between them. The CDR3 consists of 14 residues. The germline CDR1 and CDR2 sequences are MNHNS and SASEGT. This CDR3 is CASTEGAGHYGYTF. CDR3 DNA: TGTGCCAGCACCGAAGGGGCAGGGCACTATGGCTACACCTTC.

This clone was recorded many times. The rearrangement links TRBV7-9 to TRBJ2-7, with a weak D call TRBD1 (5 bases). V lost 5 bases and J 5 bases, leaving 19 bases between the germline ends. CDR3 size: 15 residues. Germline V gives CDR1 SEHNR, CDR2 FQNEAQ (reference sequence). The CDR3 loop reads CASSRGQGMFHEQYF. CDR3 in DNA: TGTGCCAGCAGCCGCGGACAAGGAATGTTTCACGAGCAGTACTTC.

The rearrangement joins TRBV7-9 to TRBJ1-4, with 8 bases aligning to TRBD1. CDR1 is SEHNR, CDR2 FQNEAQ, per germline (reference sequence). J gave up 0 bases and V 5 bases, and 11 bases lay outside the gene matches. The CDR3 is made up of 18 amino acids. CDR3 loop: CASSPGRTGPSTNEKLFF. The CDR3 DNA sequence: TGTGCCAGCAGCCCCGGCCGGACAGGGCCCTCAACTAATGAAAAACTGTTTTTT.

The chain couples TRBV2 to TRBJ2-7, with D possibly TRBD2 on 6 matching bases. Germline V gene lookup returns CDR1 SNHLY and CDR2 FYNNEI. The CDR3 length is 15 residues. V was clipped by 6 bases and J by 3 bases, with 18 bases between them. The CDR3 is CASRADPAGIYEQYF. The DNA of the CDR3 is TGTGCCAGCAGGGCGGACCCGGCGGGAATCTACGAGCAGTACTTC.

This rearrangement joins TRBV25-1 to TRBJ1-4; tentative D call: TRBD1 (6 bases). V lost 5 bases and J 5 bases, leaving 15 bases between the germline ends. CDR1 and CDR2 (germline): MGHDK, SYGVNS. The CDR3 is 15 amino acids. The CDR3 nucleotides are TGTGCCAGCAGTCCCACGACAGGATCGAATGAAAAACTGTTTTTT. Translating gives CASSPTTGSNEKLFF.

This chain uses TRBV19 with TRBJ2-7; 10 nucleotides align to TRBD2. Losses at the gene ends were 5 bases for V and 4 bases for J; bases not matched to a gene: 5. Per the germline V gene, CDR1 is LNHDA and CDR2 is SQIVND (reference sequence). The CDR3 is 14 amino acids. The CDR3 protein is CASSRLAGVYEQYF. The CDR3 bases are TGTGCCAGTAGTCGACTAGCGGGCGTATACGAGCAGTACTTC. Filled out from reference TRBV19 and TRBJ2-7, the complete variable domain reads DGGITQSPKYLFRKEGQNVTLSCEQNLNHDAMYWYRQDPGQGLRLIYYSQIVNDFQKGDIAEGYSVSREKKESFPLTVTSAQKNPTAFYLCASSRLAGVYEQYFGPGTRLTVT.

The CDR3 DNA reads as TGTGCCAGCAGCCGGGGACAGGGGGCTTCTGGAAACACCATATATTTT. Translation: CASSRGQGASGNTIYF. The chain is built from TRBV5-4 and TRBJ1-3, with TRBD1 matching 12 bases. The V and J ends lost 4 bases and 1 base, in that order; junction bases with no gene match: 3. CDR1 is SGHNT and CDR2 is YYREEE in the germline V gene (reference sequence). The CDR3 length is 16 residues.

The DNA of the CDR3 is TGTGCCAGCAGCTTAGCAGATAGGCTAGCGGTGACCTACAATGAGCAGTTCTTC. Translating it yields CASSLADRLAVTYNEQFF. The genes are TRBV7-6 and TRBJ2-1; 7 nucleotides match TRBD2. The trim removed 0 bases at V and 2 bases at J, leaving 10 bases unmatched. The germline V gene has CDR1 SGHVS and CDR2 FNYEAQ. This CDR3 is built from 18 residues. The variable domain in full, completed from reference TRBV7-6 and TRBJ2-1, reads GAGVSQSPRYKVTKRGQDVALRCDPISGHVSLYWYRQALGQGPEFLTYFNYEAQQDKSGLPNDRFSAERPEGSISTLTIQRTEQRDSAMYRCASSLADRLAVTYNEQFFGPGTRLTVL.

A word on this clone: Other DNA sequences from this sample encode an identical CDR3 as well. The rearrangement uses TRBV28 and TRBJ2-5; D call uncertain. The CDR3 length is 11 residues. V lost 5 bases, J lost 5 bases, and 6 bases lay in between. Germline V gene sequence: CDR1 MDHEN, CDR2 SYDVKM. The CDR3 nucleotides are TGTGCCAGCAGTAGACTCGAGACCCAGTACTTC. Translated, it gives CASSRLETQYF. Combining the CDR3 with reference TRBV28 and TRBJ2-5 gives the whole variable domain DVKVTQSSRYLVKRTGEKVFLECVQDMDHENMFWYRQDPGLGLRLIYFSYDVKMKEKGDIPEGYSVSREKKERFSLILESASTNQTSMYLCASSRLETQYFGPGTRLLVL.

This clone was observed once. The rearrangement uses TRBV19 and TRBJ2-7, with 9 bases identical to TRBD2. This CDR3 comprises 18 residues. Germline trimming cut 4 bases from V and 5 bases from J; bases unmatched to any gene: 18. Germline V CDR1 and CDR2: LNHDA, SQIVND (reference sequence). CDR3 in amino acids: CASSTRHLSSGRKDEQYF. CDR3 DNA sequence: TGTGCCAGTAGTACGCGCCATCTGAGTAGCGGGAGAAAGGACGAGCAGTACTTC.

The chain uses TRBV5-1 and TRBJ2-3, with 8 bases lining up with TRBD2. The CDR3 runs to 16 residues. Trimming cost V 3 bases and J 4 bases; bases outside gene matches: 10. The germline V gene encodes CDR1 SGHRS and CDR2 YFSETQ. CDR3 loop: CASSWGSSGSSDTQYF. The CDR3 DNA sequence: TGCGCCAGCAGCTGGGGGAGCAGCGGGAGTTCAGATACGCAGTATTTT. The full variable domain, its missing parts supplied by reference TRBV5-1 and TRBJ2-3, is KAGVTQTPRYLIKTRGQQVTLSCSPISGHRSVSWYQQTPGQGLQFLFEYFSETQRNKGNFPGRFSGRQFSNSRSEMNVSTLELGDSALYLCASSWGSSGSSDTQYFGPGTRLTVL.

V usage is TRBV6-1 and J usage is TRBJ2-7; 9 bases fit TRBD1. After removal of 3 bases from V and 8 bases from J, the junction contained 14 bases not matched to a gene. Germline V CDR1 and CDR2: MNHNS, SASEGT. The CDR3 sequence is 16 residues long. The CDR3 is CASSDRAGTGLMKQYF. The CDR3 DNA follows: TGTGCCAGCAGTGATAGGGCCGGGACAGGGCTAATGAAGCAGTACTTC.

This clone was observed a few times. The genes are TRBV5-1 and TRBJ2-7; 12 positions match TRBD2. The germline CDR1 and CDR2 sequences are SGHRS and YFSETQ. The CDR3 contains 16 residues. V trimming: 1 base; J trimming: 2 bases; junction bases outside the gene matches: 4. The CDR3, as DNA: TGCGCCAGCAGCTTGCAGCTAGCGGGGGGGGCCTACGAGCAGTACTTC. Translation: CASSLQLAGGAYEQYF.

The rearrangement uses TRBV5-1 and TRBJ2-1, with 12 bases identical to TRBD2. The V segment lost 2 bases and the J segment 4 bases; nucleotides outside the gene matches: 7. CDR3 length: 17 residues. Germline-derived CDR1 and CDR2 are SGHRS and YFSETQ. This CDR3 is CASSFPRTSGIYNEQFF. CDR3 nucleotide sequence: TGCGCCAGCAGCTTCCCACGGACTAGCGGGATATACAATGAGCAGTTCTTC.

The chain is built from TRBV5-4 and TRBJ2-1; weak D call: TRBD1 (6 bases). The CDR3 runs to 15 residues. Trimming pared 3 bases from V and 0 bases from J, leaving 10 bases between. CDR1 is SGHNT, CDR2 YYREEE, per germline (reference sequence). The CDR3 DNA reads TGTGCCAGCAGCTGGGACACCAGCTCCTACAATGAGCAGTTCTTC. Protein: CASSWDTSSYNEQFF.

V is TRBV4-3 and J is TRBJ1-4; 8 nucleotides align to TRBD1. Germline loops: CDR1 LGHNA, CDR2 YSLEER. This CDR3 comprises 16 residues. Trimming cost V 1 base and J 5 bases; bases outside gene matches: 6. CDR3 nucleotide sequence: TGCGCCAGCAGCCAAGGGGACGACAGGGGAAATGAAAAACTGTTTTTT. Translation gives CASSQGDDRGNEKLFF.

About this clone: Other DNA sequences in this sample translate to the same CDR3. The chain's CDR3 is CASSLGWTPSTDTQYF. In DNA, the CDR3 is TGTGCCAGCAGCTTAGGCTGGACACCTAGCACAGATACGCAGTATTTT. The V and J genes are TRBV7-3 and TRBJ2-3, with D possibly matching TRBD1 (5 bases). Per germline, CDR1 SGHTA and CDR2 FQGTGA. The CDR3 contains 16 residues. V lost 2 bases to trimming and J lost 0 bases, with 12 bases between them.

CDR3 nucleotide sequence: TGCGCCAGCAGCCAAACTAGCGGGGGGGTCTACGAGCAGTACTTC. It yields the protein CASSQTSGGVYEQYF. V gene TRBV4-1 combines with J gene TRBJ2-7; TRBD2 matches at 13 bases. Unmatched junction bases numbered 1, after V lost 2 bases and J lost 3 bases. This CDR3 spans 15 amino acids. Germline CDR1 MGHRA, CDR2 YSYEKL.

The genes are TRBV30 and TRBJ1-4, with 7 bases fitting TRBD1. The germline CDR1 and CDR2 sequences are GTSNPN and SVGIG (reference sequence). V shed 7 bases and J 8 bases; nucleotides not matched to a gene: 10. The CDR3 runs 13 residues. In DNA, the CDR3 is TGTGCCTTGACCAGGGGGGCGAGAGAAAAACTGTTTTTT. This encodes CALTRGAREKLFF.

This chain joins TRBV6-5 and TRBJ1-1; a possible D gene is TRBD1 (6 bases). The CDR3 is 15 amino acids. Germline loops: CDR1 MNHEY, CDR2 SVGAGI. Trimming removed 7 bases from V and 0 bases from J, with 15 bases in between. CDR3 sequence (DNA): TGTGCCAGCAAGATATCCCGGGACATGAACACTGAAGCTTTCTTT. Amino acids: CASKISRDMNTEAFF.

This chain's CDR3 is CASSLPGGPSGNEKLFF. CDR3 sequence (DNA): TGTGCCAGTAGCCTCCCCGGGGGACCGAGCGGCAATGAAAAACTGTTTTTT. The rearrangement links TRBV19 to TRBJ1-4; possible D gene TRBD1, 5 bases. Germline CDR1 LNHDA, CDR2 SQIVND (reference sequence). The CDR3 contains 17 residues. Trimming left V 6 bases short and J 5 bases short, with 22 bases between.

The rearrangement joins TRBV4-2 to TRBJ2-1; 11 positions match TRBD2. V shed 0 bases and J 8 bases; nucleotides not matched to a gene: 9. The CDR3 loop spans 17 amino acids. Germline V gene lookup returns CDR1 LGHNA and CDR2 YNFKEQ. The CDR3, as DNA: TGTGCCAGCAGCCAAGAACCAATTAGCGGGGGGGCCTATGAGCAGTTCTTC. Protein: CASSQEPISGGAYEQFF.

The chain is built from TRBV10-3 and TRBJ2-1; 12 bases align to TRBD2. The V segment lost 5 bases and the J segment 1 base; nucleotides outside the gene matches: 9. Germline V CDR1 and CDR2: ENHRY, SYGVKD. CDR3 length equals 18 residues. The CDR3 spells CAISSATSGGGSYNEQFF. The DNA for the CDR3 is TGTGCCATCAGTAGTGCGACTAGCGGGGGCGGATCCTACAATGAGCAGTTCTTC.

J is TRBJ1-6 and V is TRBV14; TRBD1 agrees at 10 bases. The CDR3 totals 16 residues. Germline trimming cut 3 bases from V and 5 bases from J; bases unmatched to any gene: 4. Germline V gives CDR1 SGHDN, CDR2 FVKESK. This CDR3 reads CASSQRTGGNNSPLHF. CDR3 nucleotides: TGTGCCAGCAGCCAGAGGACAGGGGGAAATAATTCACCCCTCCACTTT.

This chain connects TRBV28 to TRBJ2-5; 8 bases are a match to TRBD1. Germline CDR1 and CDR2: MDHEN and SYDVKM. This CDR3 is built from 14 residues. V trimming: 6 bases; J trimming: 4 bases; junction bases outside the gene matches: 7. The CDR3 loop is CASSKPGQGETQYF. CDR3 sequence (DNA): TGTGCCAGCAGCAAACCTGGACAGGGAGAGACCCAGTACTTC. The full variable domain, its missing parts supplied by reference TRBV28 and TRBJ2-5, is DVKVTQSSRYLVKRTGEKVFLECVQDMDHENMFWYRQDPGLGLRLIYFSYDVKMKEKGDIPEGYSVSREKKERFSLILESASTNQTSMYLCASSKPGQGETQYFGPGTRLLVL.

This chain joins TRBV9 and TRBJ1-1; perhaps TRBD1 as D (5 bases). The CDR3 contains 15 residues. Trimming removed 0 bases at V and 0 bases at J, with 9 bases between. CDR1 SGDLS and CDR2 YYNGEE come from the germline V gene. In DNA form, the CDR3 reads TGTGCCAGCAGCGTAGATGCAGGGCTGAACACTGAAGCTTTCTTT. This sequence encodes CASSVDAGLNTEAFF.

The V call is TRBV19, the J call TRBJ2-1; D unclear. Germline CDR1 LNHDA, CDR2 SQIVND (reference sequence). V was clipped by 3 bases and J by 0 bases, with 9 bases between them. There are 15 residues in the CDR3. CDR3 residues: CASSISPSSYNEQFF. CDR3 nucleotide sequence: TGTGCCAGTAGTATCTCCCCGAGCTCCTACAATGAGCAGTTCTTC.

The rearrangement uses TRBV19 and TRBJ1-5; 8 bases match TRBD1. Germline V gives CDR1 LNHDA, CDR2 SQIVND (reference sequence). The CDR3 spans 15 residues. The trim removed 3 bases at V and 1 base at J, leaving 2 bases unmatched. The CDR3 loop reads CASSMTGASNQPQHF. CDR3 bases: TGTGCCAGTAGTATGACAGGGGCCAGCAATCAGCCCCAGCATTTT.

The chain couples TRBV2 to TRBJ2-1, with 11 bases that match TRBD2. Trimming cost V 5 bases and J 2 bases; bases outside gene matches: 2. Germline V gene data show CDR1 as SNHLY and CDR2 as FYNNEI. The CDR3 consists of 15 residues. The CDR3 loop is CASSYSGGAYNEQFF. The DNA for the CDR3 is TGTGCCAGCAGTTATAGCGGGGGGGCCTACAATGAGCAGTTCTTC.

The V gene is TRBV7-9, the J gene TRBJ1-2; maybe TRBD1 (5 bases). The CDR3 has 12 residues. The V gene's germline CDR1 is SEHNR and CDR2 FQNEAQ (reference sequence). V dropped 5 bases and J dropped 5 bases, with 9 bases sitting between them. As DNA, the CDR3 is TGTGCCAGCAGCCCCGGGGGGTATGGCTACACCTTC. It is translated as CASSPGGYGYTF.

The chain links TRBV6-5 to TRBJ1-1; tentative D call: TRBD1 (5 bases). This CDR3 has 15 amino acids. Trimming left V 2 bases short and J 5 bases short, with 15 bases between. The germline CDR1 and CDR2 sequences are MNHEY and SVGAGI. The CDR3 DNA reads as TGTGCCAGCAGTTACCAAGTGCCAGGGCAAACTGAAGCTTTCTTT. It is translated as CASSYQVPGQTEAFF.